The 26 T cell receptor beta chains presented below share a single source sample, sequenced in a study of cytomegalovirus exposure and HLA in healthy donors. Primers included in the PCR were 60 Vbeta and 13 Jbeta primers. Produced via immunoSEQ multiplex PCR; TCRdb's table is partial and in-frame only. The sample shows some 79,000 clones, about 78% of them seen only once. Input material: PBMCs. These receptors were obtained from a male donor in good health and CMV-seropositive.

This clone was seen once. The chain combines TRBV19 with TRBJ2-1; 8 bases match TRBD2. V shed 5 bases, J shed 6 bases, and the junction held 3 bases outside the gene matches. The CDR3 length is 13 residues. Germline V gives CDR1 LNHDA, CDR2 SQIVND (reference sequence). For the CDR3, the DNA is TGTGCCAGTAGTTCGGGGACTAGCAATGAGCAGTTCTTC. Translating gives CASSSGTSNEQFF.

This clone has a handful of counts. The V gene is TRBV6-1, the J gene TRBJ1-2; D not certain. This CDR3 is built from 14 residues. The V gene lost 0 bases and the J gene lost 7 bases, with 12 bases spanning the gap. In germline, CDR1 is MNHNS, CDR2 SASEGT. CDR3 sequence: CASSEAHPLSGYTF. The DNA of the CDR3 is TGTGCCAGCAGTGAAGCGCATCCGCTATCTGGCTACACCTTC.

The chain employs TRBV19 and TRBJ2-1; 7 positions agree with TRBD2. V lost 5 bases to trimming and J lost 4 bases; unmatched junction nucleotides: 5. The CDR3 covers 14 residues. Per germline, CDR1 LNHDA and CDR2 SQIVND (reference sequence). The CDR3, as DNA: TGTGCCAGTAGTCCACGGACTAGATACAATGAGCAGTTCTTC. Translation gives CASSPRTRYNEQFF.

This clone was counted between two and nine times. The rearrangement uses TRBV5-6 and TRBJ1-2; D perhaps matches TRBD1 (5 bases). The CDR3 totals 14 residues. The V and J ends lost 0 bases and 5 bases respectively, with 11 bases between them. Looked up from germline, CDR1 is SGHDT and CDR2 is YYEEEE. CDR3 DNA: TGTGCCAGCAGCTTGGCCAGGGCAGAGTATGGCTACACCTTC. Protein: CASSLARAEYGYTF.

This clone appeared once. The chain uses TRBV7-2 and TRBJ2-7, with 9 positions matching TRBD1. Germline V CDR1 and CDR2: SGHTA, FQGNSA. This CDR3 has 14 amino acids. The V gene end was trimmed by 5 bases and the J gene end by 7 bases; junction bases not matched to a gene: 9. The CDR3 DNA follows: TGTGCCAGCAGCGCCGGGACAGGGATGAGGGAGCAGTACTTC. Protein product: CASSAGTGMREQYF.

The chain has TRBV5-1 and TRBJ2-3, with 8 bases aligning to TRBD1. Germline CDR1 is SGHRS and CDR2 is YFSETQ. The ends lost 5 bases at V and 3 bases at J; junction bases unmatched: 2. CDR3 length: 13 residues. The CDR3: CASSQGATDTQYF. The CDR3 region has the DNA TGCGCCAGCAGTCAGGGGGCAACAGATACGCAGTATTTT. The whole variable domain, remainder taken from reference TRBV5-1 and TRBJ2-3, is KAGVTQTPRYLIKTRGQQVTLSCSPISGHRSVSWYQQTPGQGLQFLFEYFSETQRNKGNFPGRFSGRQFSNSRSEMNVSTLELGDSALYLCASSQGATDTQYFGPGTRLTVL.

J is TRBJ2-3 and V is TRBV5-6, with 11 bases that match TRBD1. The CDR3 has 15 residues. Germline CDR1 reads SGHDT; CDR2 reads YYEEEE. The V gene end was trimmed by 3 bases and the J gene end by 5 bases; junction bases not matched to a gene: 5. The CDR3 coding sequence is TGTGCCAGCAGCTCCGGGACAGGGGGACGAGATACGCAGTATTTT. It yields the protein CASSSGTGGRDTQYF.

The chain employs TRBV30 and TRBJ2-1; no firm D call. V lost 0 bases, J lost 7 bases, and 10 bases lay in between. CDR1 and CDR2 (germline): GTSNPN, SVGIG (reference sequence). The CDR3 sequence is 13 residues long. The CDR3 DNA is TGTGCCTGGAGTGTACAGCTGACAAATGAGCAGTTCTTC. Translation: CAWSVQLTNEQFF.

The genes are TRBV25-1 and TRBJ2-5, with D unclear. The V end was cut by 1 base, the J end by 1 base, with 10 bases between. The germline CDR1 and CDR2 sequences are MGHDK and SYGVNS. The CDR3 covers 15 residues. The CDR3 bases are TGTGCCAGCAGTGAATTGAGTCGCCTCCAAGAGACCCAGTACTTC. Protein sequence: CASSELSRLQETQYF.

Details on this clone: A junction boundary mismatches the germline segment, possibly from a read error. The chain carries TRBV7-9 and TRBJ2-7; D might be TRBD1 (6 bases). The germline V gene encodes CDR1 SEHNR and CDR2 FQNEAQ (reference sequence). The CDR3 has 16 amino acids. The CDR3 reads CSSSLRSRGYSYEQYF. The DNA of the CDR3 is TGTTCCAGCAGCTTAAGGTCCAGGGGATACTCCTACGAGCAGTACTTC.

This clone was counted only a few times. V gene TRBV6-5 combines with J gene TRBJ2-2; D is perhaps TRBD1 (8 bases). Trimming left V 7 bases short and J 4 bases short, with 16 bases between. The CDR3 has 15 amino acids. Germline V CDR1 and CDR2: MNHEY, SVGAGI. The CDR3 is CASTGGTGVTGELFF. CDR3 nucleotides: TGTGCCAGCACCGGGGGGACAGGCGTCACCGGGGAGCTGTTTTTT.

The genes are TRBV5-1 and TRBJ2-2; D is possibly TRBD1 (6 bases). With 2 bases removed from V and 5 bases from J, the gap between germline ends came to 13 bases. The CDR3 runs to 15 residues. Per the germline V gene, CDR1 is SGHRS and CDR2 is YFSETQ. Here the CDR3 reads CASSLPAGETGELFF. The CDR3 coding sequence is TGCGCCAGCAGCTTACCGGCAGGGGAAACCGGGGAGCTGTTTTTT.

This clone has just one count. This chain's CDR3 is CASSGENNSPLHF. In nucleotides, the CDR3 is TGTGCCAGCAGTGGGGAGAACAATTCACCCCTCCACTTT. The chain uses TRBV6-1 and TRBJ1-6; D not resolved. This CDR3 spans 13 amino acids. Germline loops: CDR1 MNHNS, CDR2 SASEGT. Trimming took off 4 bases at V and 7 bases at J, with 8 bases between the two ends.

This clone was recorded once. The CDR3 sequence is CASDRESSSGNTIYF. In DNA, the CDR3 is TGTGCCAGCGATCGGGAATCGAGCTCTGGAAACACCATATATTTT. The V gene is TRBV6-1, the J gene TRBJ1-3; D unresolved. CDR1 and CDR2 from the germline V gene are MNHNS and SASEGT. There are 15 residues in the CDR3. Trimming took off 8 bases at V and 0 bases at J, with 14 bases between the two ends.

The chain uses TRBV11-2 and TRBJ2-1; 11 bases align to TRBD2. This CDR3 contains 13 residues. Germline CDR1 SGHAT, CDR2 FQNNGV. The junction had 2 bases not matched to a gene; V was cut back by 8 bases and J by 5 bases. The CDR3 is CASASGGNNEQFF. For the CDR3, the DNA is TGTGCCAGCGCTAGCGGGGGGAACAATGAGCAGTTCTTC.

The genes are TRBV6-6 and TRBJ2-7; 9 positions match TRBD1. The CDR3 extends over 14 amino acids. V was clipped by 3 bases and J by 5 bases; unmatched bases: 5. Germline V gives CDR1 MNHNY, CDR2 SVGAGI (reference sequence). The CDR3 DNA follows: TGTGCCAGCAGTTATCGGGGACAGGGCAACGAGCAGTACTTC. Its translation: CASSYRGQGNEQYF.

The chain recombines TRBV28 with TRBJ2-5; D call uncertain. This CDR3 comprises 11 residues. Trimming removed 2 bases at V and 5 bases at J, with 3 bases between. Looked up from germline, CDR1 is MDHEN and CDR2 is SYDVKM. CDR3 nucleotide sequence: TGTGCCAGCAGTTTACGGGAGACCCAGTACTTC. This codes for CASSLRETQYF. The full variable domain, rest sourced from reference TRBV28 and TRBJ2-5, is DVKVTQSSRYLVKRTGEKVFLECVQDMDHENMFWYRQDPGLGLRLIYFSYDVKMKEKGDIPEGYSVSREKKERFSLILESASTNQTSMYLCASSLRETQYFGPGTRLLVL.

V is TRBV19 and J is TRBJ1-1; a weak D match, TRBD1 (6 bases). There are 13 residues in the CDR3. Trimming stripped 9 bases from V and 0 bases from J, with 11 bases between. Germline CDR1 reads LNHDA; CDR2 reads SQIVND (reference sequence). The chain's CDR3 is CASGGRLNTEAFF. The CDR3 nucleotides are TGTGCCAGCGGGGGGCGCCTGAACACTGAAGCTTTCTTT.

The chain couples TRBV6-1 to TRBJ2-7; maybe TRBD1 (5 bases). The germline V gene has CDR1 MNHNS and CDR2 SASEGT. Trimming pared 1 base from V and 1 base from J, leaving 8 bases between. This CDR3 has 14 residues. CDR3 in amino acids: CASSEEGWSYEQYF. The CDR3, as DNA: TGTGCCAGCAGTGAAGAGGGGTGGTCCTACGAGCAGTACTTC.

The count of this clone is one. J is TRBJ2-1 and V is TRBV7-8; TRBD2 agrees at 7 bases. This CDR3 has 16 residues. V dropped 5 bases and J dropped 0; count of bases not matched to a gene: 7. Per the germline V gene, CDR1 is SGHVS and CDR2 is FQNEAQ. DNA of the CDR3: TGTGCCAGCAGCCTTAGCGGGTGGAGCTCCTACAATGAGCAGTTCTTC. It specifies CASSLSGWSSYNEQFF. Combining the CDR3 with reference TRBV7-8 and TRBJ2-1 gives the whole variable domain GAGVSQSPRYKVAKRGQDVALRCDPISGHVSLFWYQQALGQGPEFLTYFQNEAQLDKSGLPSDRFFAERPEGSVSTLKIQRTQQEDSAVYLCASSLSGWSSYNEQFFGPGTRLTVL.

The chain joins TRBV27 to TRBJ2-1; the match to TRBD2 covers 7 bases. CDR1 and CDR2 (germline): MNHEY, SMNVEV (reference sequence). CDR3 length equals 14 residues. V shed 3 bases and J 4 bases; nucleotides not matched to a gene: 3. CDR3 residues: CASSFPGLYNEQFF. CDR3 DNA sequence: TGTGCCAGCAGTTTTCCGGGACTATACAATGAGCAGTTCTTC.

The chain couples TRBV4-2 to TRBJ1-6; D gene unclear. CDR1 and CDR2 (germline): LGHNA, YNFKEQ. The CDR3 loop spans 17 amino acids. V lost 0 bases and J 0 bases, leaving 9 bases between the germline ends. The CDR3 loop reads CASSQDEATSYNSPLHF. The CDR3 region has the DNA TGTGCCAGCAGCCAAGATGAGGCGACCTCCTATAATTCACCCCTCCACTTT.

This chain connects TRBV27 to TRBJ2-7; 7 bases map to TRBD1. This CDR3 contains 17 residues. Germline loops: CDR1 MNHEY, CDR2 SMNVEV (reference sequence). The V gene end was trimmed by 2 bases and the J gene end by 4 bases; junction bases not matched to a gene: 14. Here the CDR3 reads CASSLTPSTGSGYEQYF. The CDR3 DNA sequence: TGTGCCAGCAGTTTAACCCCGTCGACAGGGTCTGGGTACGAGCAGTACTTC.

The J gene is TRBJ2-7, the V gene TRBV6-6; 10 positions match TRBD2. The CDR3 extends over 14 amino acids. The V and J ends lost 7 bases and 4 bases, in that order; junction bases with no gene match: 7. Per the germline V gene, CDR1 is MNHNY and CDR2 is SVGAGI (reference sequence). The CDR3 sequence: CASTPSGGGYEQYF. CDR3 sequence (DNA): TGTGCCAGCACTCCTAGCGGGGGCGGGTACGAGCAGTACTTC.

This chain connects TRBV6-4 to TRBJ2-5; 9 nucleotides align to TRBD2. The CDR3 spans 14 residues. In germline, CDR1 is MRHNA, CDR2 SNTAGT. The V segment lost 8 bases and the J segment 10 bases; nucleotides outside the gene matches: 14. CDR3 coding DNA: TGTGCCAGCTCTTCCGAGGGTAGCGGGAGAAACCAGTACTTC. Amino acid sequence: CASSSEGSGRNQYF.

The CDR3 DNA reads as TGTGCCAGCAGCACCCAGGGACAGCCACAGGGTTATGGCTACACCTTC. It codes for CASSTQGQPQGYGYTF. The chain uses TRBV9 and TRBJ1-2; 7 bases agree with TRBD1. Germline V gives CDR1 SGDLS, CDR2 YYNGEE. The V gene end was trimmed by 4 bases and the J gene end by 5 bases; junction bases not matched to a gene: 14. This CDR3 has 16 amino acids.